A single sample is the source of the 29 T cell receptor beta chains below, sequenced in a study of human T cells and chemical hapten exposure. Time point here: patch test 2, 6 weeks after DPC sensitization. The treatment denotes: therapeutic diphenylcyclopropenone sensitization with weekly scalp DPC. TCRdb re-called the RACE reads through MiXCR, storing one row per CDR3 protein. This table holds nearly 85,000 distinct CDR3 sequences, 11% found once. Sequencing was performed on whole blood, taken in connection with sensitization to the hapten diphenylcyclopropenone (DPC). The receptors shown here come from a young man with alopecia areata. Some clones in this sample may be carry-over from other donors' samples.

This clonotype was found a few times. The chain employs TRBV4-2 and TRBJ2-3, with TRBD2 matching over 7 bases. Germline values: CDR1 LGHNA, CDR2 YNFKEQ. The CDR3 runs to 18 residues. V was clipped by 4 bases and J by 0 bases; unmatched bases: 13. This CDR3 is CASSRDLPGLSSTDTQYF. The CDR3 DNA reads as TGTGCCAGCAGCCGGGATCTACCGGGACTATCAAGCACAGATACGCAGTATTTT.

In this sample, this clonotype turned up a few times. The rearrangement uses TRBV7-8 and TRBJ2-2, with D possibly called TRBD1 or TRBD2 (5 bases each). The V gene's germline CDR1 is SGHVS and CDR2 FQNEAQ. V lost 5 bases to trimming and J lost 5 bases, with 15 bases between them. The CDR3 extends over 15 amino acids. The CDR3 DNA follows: TGTGCCAGCAGCACTAGACAGACTCCTACCGGGGAGCTGTTTTTT. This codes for CASSTRQTPTGELFF.

CDR3 amino acids: CAISRGGADGYTF. The CDR3 DNA reads TGTGCCATCAGTCGCGGGGGGGCGGATGGCTACACCTTC. This sequence joins TRBV10-3 and TRBJ1-2; D is perhaps TRBD1 (6 bases). The CDR3 is made up of 13 amino acids. CDR1 and CDR2 from the germline V gene are ENHRY and SYGVKD. Trimming took off 5 bases at V and 6 bases at J, with 13 bases between the two ends.

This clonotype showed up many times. The CDR3 protein is CSGSSASGNTIYF. CDR3 sequence (DNA): TGCAGCGGAAGCTCGGCCTCTGGAAACACCATATATTTT. This sequence joins TRBV29-1 and TRBJ1-3; D remains ambiguous. CDR1 is SQVTM, CDR2 ANQGSEA, per germline. The CDR3 length is 13 residues. The germline V and J ends were trimmed by 7 bases and 0 bases, with 10 bases remaining between them.

CDR3 coding DNA: TGTGCCAGCAGCGCCGGTGGGGCCAAAAACATTCAGTACTTC. As protein: CASSAGGAKNIQYF. The chain recombines TRBV7-3 with TRBJ2-4, with D uncertain. In germline, CDR1 is SGHTA, CDR2 FQGTGA. The CDR3 extends over 14 amino acids. V lost 5 bases, J lost 1 base, and 9 bases lay in between.

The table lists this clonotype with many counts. The CDR3 DNA reads as TGCGCCAGCAGCCAAGATTCTCAGGGTTTCTCTGGGGCCAACGTCCTGACTTTC. Translating it yields CASSQDSQGFSGANVLTF. The chain links TRBV4-3 to TRBJ2-6, with D perhaps matching TRBD1 (5 bases). The V end lost 0 bases, the J end lost 0 bases, and 12 bases lay between the germline ends. CDR1 and CDR2 from the germline V gene are LGHNA and YSLEER. This CDR3 has 18 amino acids.

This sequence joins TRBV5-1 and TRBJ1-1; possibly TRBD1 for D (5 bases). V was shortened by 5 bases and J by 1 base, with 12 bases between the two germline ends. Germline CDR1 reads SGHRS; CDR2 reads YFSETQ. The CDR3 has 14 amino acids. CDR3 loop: CASRQQVQNTEAFF. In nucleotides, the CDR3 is TGCGCCAGCAGGCAACAGGTTCAGAACACTGAAGCTTTCTTT.

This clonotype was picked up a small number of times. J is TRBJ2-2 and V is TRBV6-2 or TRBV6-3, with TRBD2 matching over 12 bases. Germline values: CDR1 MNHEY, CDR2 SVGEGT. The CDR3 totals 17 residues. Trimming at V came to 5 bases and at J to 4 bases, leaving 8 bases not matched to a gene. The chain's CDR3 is CASSHRTSGETTGELFF. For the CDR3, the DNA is TGTGCCAGCAGTCATCGGACTAGCGGGGAGACCACCGGGGAGCTGTTTTTT.

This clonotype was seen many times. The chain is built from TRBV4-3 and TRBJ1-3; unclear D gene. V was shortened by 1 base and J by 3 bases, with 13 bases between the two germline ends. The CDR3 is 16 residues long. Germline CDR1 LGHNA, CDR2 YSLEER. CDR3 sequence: CASSQVVGNFGNTIYF. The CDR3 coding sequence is TGCGCCAGCAGCCAAGTGGTAGGGAACTTTGGAAACACCATATATTTT.

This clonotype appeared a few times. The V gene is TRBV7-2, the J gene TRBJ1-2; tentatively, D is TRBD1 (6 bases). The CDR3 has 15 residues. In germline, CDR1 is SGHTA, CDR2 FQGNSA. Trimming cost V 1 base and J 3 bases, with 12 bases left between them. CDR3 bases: TGTGCCAGCAGCTTAGAATGGGGGCAGTACTATGGCTACACCTTC. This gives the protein CASSLEWGQYYGYTF.

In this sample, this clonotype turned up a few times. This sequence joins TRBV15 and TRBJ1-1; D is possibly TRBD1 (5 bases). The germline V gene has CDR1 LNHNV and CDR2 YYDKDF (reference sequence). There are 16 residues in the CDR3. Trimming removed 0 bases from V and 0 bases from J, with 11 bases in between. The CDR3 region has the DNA TGTGCCACCAGCAGAGATCGACAGTCCATGAACACTGAAGCTTTCTTT. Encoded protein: CATSRDRQSMNTEAFF.

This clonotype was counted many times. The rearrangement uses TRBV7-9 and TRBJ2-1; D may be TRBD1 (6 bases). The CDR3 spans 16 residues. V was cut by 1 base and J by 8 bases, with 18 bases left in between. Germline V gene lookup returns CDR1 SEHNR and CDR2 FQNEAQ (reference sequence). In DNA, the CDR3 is TGTGCCAGCAGCTTAGGGAGAGGAGCAGGGGTATATGAGCAGTTCTTC. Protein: CASSLGRGAGVYEQFF.

For the CDR3, the DNA is TGTGCCAGCAGCTCCAGGGGTCCCTCCGGGGAGCTGTTTTTT. Encoded protein: CASSSRGPSGELFF. V gene TRBV5-6 combines with J gene TRBJ2-2; D may be TRBD1 (6 bases). V was shortened by 3 bases and J by 6 bases, with 12 bases between the two germline ends. The CDR3 consists of 14 residues. The V gene's germline CDR1 is SGHDT and CDR2 YYEEEE.

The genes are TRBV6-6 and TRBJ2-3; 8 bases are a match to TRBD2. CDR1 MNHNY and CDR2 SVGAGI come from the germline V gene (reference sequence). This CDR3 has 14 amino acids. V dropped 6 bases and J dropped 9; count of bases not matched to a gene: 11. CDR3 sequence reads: CASSPNGGAGTQYF. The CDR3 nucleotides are TGTGCCAGCAGCCCTAACGGGGGGGCCGGGACGCAGTATTTT.

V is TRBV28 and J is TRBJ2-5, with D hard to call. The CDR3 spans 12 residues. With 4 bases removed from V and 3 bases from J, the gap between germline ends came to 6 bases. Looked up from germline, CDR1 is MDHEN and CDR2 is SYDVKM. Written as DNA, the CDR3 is TGTGCCAGCAGTTCCGTCGAAGAGACCCAGTACTTC. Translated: CASSSVEETQYF.

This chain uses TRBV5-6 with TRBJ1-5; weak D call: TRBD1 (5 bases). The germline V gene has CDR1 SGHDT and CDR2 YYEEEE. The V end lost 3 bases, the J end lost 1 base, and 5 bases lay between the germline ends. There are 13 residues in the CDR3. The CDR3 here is CASSSGSNQPQHF. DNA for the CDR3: TGTGCCAGCAGCTCAGGGAGCAATCAGCCCCAGCATTTT.

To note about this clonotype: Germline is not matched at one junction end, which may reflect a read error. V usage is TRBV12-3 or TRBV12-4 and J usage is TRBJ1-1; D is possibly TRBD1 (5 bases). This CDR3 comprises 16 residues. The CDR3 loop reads CVSSFSPKTANTEAFF. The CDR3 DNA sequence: TGTGTCAGCAGTTTTAGCCCCAAGACAGCCAACACTGAAGCTTTCTTT.

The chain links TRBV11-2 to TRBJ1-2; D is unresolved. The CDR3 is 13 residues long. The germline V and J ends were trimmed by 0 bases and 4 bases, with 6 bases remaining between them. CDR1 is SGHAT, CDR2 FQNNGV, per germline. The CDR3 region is CASSLEIGYGYTF. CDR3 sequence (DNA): TGTGCCAGCAGCTTAGAAATCGGCTATGGCTACACCTTC.

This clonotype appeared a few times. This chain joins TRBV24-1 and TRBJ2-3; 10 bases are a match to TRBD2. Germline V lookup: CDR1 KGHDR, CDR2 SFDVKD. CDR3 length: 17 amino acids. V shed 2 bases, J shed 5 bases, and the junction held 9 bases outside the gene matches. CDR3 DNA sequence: TGTGCCACCAGTGATTCCACAGTGACTAGCGGGTTAGATACGCAGTATTTT. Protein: CATSDSTVTSGLDTQYF.

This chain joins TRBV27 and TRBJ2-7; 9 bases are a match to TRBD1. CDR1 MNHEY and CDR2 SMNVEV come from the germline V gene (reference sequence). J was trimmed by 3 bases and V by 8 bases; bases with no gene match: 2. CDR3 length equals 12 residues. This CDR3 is CASQGQGYEQYV. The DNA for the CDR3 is TGTGCCAGCCAGGGACAGGGCTACGAGCAGTACGTC.

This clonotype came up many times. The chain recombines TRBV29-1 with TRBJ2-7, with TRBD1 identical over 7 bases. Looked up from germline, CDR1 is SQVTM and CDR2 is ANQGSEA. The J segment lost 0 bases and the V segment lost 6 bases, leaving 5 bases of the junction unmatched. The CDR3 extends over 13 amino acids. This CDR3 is CSVHRGSSYEQYF. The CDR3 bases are TGCAGCGTGCACAGGGGAAGCTCCTACGAGCAGTACTTC.

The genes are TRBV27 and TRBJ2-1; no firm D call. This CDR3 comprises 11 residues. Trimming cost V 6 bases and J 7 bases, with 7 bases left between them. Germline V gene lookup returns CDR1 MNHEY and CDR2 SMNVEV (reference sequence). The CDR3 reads CASRTVNEQFF. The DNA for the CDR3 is TGTGCCAGCAGAACAGTAAATGAGCAGTTCTTC.

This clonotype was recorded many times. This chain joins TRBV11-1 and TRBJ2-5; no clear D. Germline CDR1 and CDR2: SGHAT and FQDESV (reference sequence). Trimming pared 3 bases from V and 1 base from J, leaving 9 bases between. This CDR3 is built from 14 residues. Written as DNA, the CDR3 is TGTGCCAGCAGCTTTTTGGGCGTCCAAGAGACCCAGTACTTC. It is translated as CASSFLGVQETQYF. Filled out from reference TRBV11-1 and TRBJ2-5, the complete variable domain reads EAEVAQSPRYKITEKSQAVAFWCDPISGHATLYWYRQILGQGPELLVQFQDESVVDDSQLPKDRFSAERLKGVDSTLKIQPAELGDSAMYLCASSFLGVQETQYFGPGTRLLVL.

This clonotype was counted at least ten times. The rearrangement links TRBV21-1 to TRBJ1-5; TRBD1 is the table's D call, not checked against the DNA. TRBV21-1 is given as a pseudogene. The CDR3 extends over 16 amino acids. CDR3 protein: CASSKGPRGCNQPQHF. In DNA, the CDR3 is TGTGCCAGCAGCAAAGGTCCCAGGGGGTGCAATCAGCCCCAGCATTTT.

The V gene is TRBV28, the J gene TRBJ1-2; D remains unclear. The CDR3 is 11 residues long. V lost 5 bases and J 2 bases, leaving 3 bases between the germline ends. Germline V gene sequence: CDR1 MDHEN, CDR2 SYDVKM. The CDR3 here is CASSPNYGYTF. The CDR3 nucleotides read TGTGCCAGCAGTCCCAACTATGGCTACACCTTC.

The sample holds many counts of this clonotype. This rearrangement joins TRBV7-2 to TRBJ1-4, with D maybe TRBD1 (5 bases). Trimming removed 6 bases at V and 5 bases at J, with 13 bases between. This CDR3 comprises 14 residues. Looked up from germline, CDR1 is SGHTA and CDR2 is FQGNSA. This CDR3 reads CASRIGTENEKLFF. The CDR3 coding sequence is TGTGCCAGCAGGATCGGGACGGAGAATGAAAAACTGTTTTTT.

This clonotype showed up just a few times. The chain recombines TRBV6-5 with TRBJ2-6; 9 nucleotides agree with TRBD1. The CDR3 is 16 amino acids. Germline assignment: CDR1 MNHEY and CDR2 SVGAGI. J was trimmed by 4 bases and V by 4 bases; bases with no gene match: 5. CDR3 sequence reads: CASSSRTGVGANVLTF. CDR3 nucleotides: TGTGCCAGCAGTTCCCGGACAGGGGTCGGGGCCAACGTCCTGACTTTC.

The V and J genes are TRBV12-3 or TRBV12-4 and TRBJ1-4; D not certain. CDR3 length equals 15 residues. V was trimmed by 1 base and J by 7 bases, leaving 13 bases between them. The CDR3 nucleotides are TGTGCCAGCAGTTTAGGGCAGCAGAGAGGTGAAAAACTGTTTTTT. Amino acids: CASSLGQQRGEKLFF.

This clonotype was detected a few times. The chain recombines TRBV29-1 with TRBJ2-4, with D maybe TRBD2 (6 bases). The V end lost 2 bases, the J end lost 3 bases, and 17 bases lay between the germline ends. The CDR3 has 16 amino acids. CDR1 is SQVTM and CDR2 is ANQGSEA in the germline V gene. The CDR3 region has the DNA TGCAGCGTTGAAATGATGAGGGACTGGGGCAAAAACATTCAGTACTTC. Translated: CSVEMMRDWGKNIQYF.